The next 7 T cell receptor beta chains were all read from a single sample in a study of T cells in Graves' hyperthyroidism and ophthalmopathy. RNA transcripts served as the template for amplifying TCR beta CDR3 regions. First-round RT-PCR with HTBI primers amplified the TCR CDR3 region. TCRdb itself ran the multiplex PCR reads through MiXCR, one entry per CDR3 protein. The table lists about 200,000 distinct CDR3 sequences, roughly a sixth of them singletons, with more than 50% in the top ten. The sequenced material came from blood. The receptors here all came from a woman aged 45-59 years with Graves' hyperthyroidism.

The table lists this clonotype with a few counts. The CDR3 region has the DNA TGTGCCAGCAGTTACATTACAGGGGACTATGGCTACACCTTC. As protein: CASSYITGDYGYTF. This chain links TRBV6-5 with TRBJ1-2; TRBD1 matches at 7 bases. The CDR3 runs to 14 residues. CDR1 is MNHEY, CDR2 SVGAGI, per germline. The ends lost 2 bases at V and 3 bases at J; junction bases unmatched: 3.

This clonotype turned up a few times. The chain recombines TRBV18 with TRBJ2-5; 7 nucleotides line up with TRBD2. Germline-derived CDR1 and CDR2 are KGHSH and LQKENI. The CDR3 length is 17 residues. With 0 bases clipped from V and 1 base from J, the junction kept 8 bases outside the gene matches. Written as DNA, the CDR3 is TGTGCCAGCTCACCACCCCAGCTTAGCGGGTTCCAAGAGACCCAGTACTTC. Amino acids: CASSPPQLSGFQETQYF.

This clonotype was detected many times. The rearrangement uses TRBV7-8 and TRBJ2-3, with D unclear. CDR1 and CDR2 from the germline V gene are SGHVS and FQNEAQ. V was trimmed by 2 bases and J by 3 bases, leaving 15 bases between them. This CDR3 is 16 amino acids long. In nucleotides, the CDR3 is TGTGCCAGCAGCTTATATTCGGGTACCGAGACAGATACGCAGTATTTT. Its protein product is CASSLYSGTETDTQYF.

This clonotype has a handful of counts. CDR3 sequence reads: CASSQEFRGGNTIYF. The CDR3 DNA follows: TGTGCCAGCAGCCAAGAGTTCAGGGGTGGAAACACCATATATTTT. The chain carries TRBV3-1 and TRBJ1-3; weak D call: TRBD1 (6 bases). Germline V gene sequence: CDR1 LGHDT, CDR2 YNNKEL (reference sequence). The CDR3 length is 15 residues. V lost 0 bases and J 3 bases, leaving 9 bases between the germline ends. The full variable domain, with the rest looked up from reference TRBV3-1 and TRBJ1-3, is DTAVSQTPKYLVTQMGNDKSIKCEQNLGHDTMYWYKQDSKKFLKIMFSYNNKELIINETVPNRFSPKSPDKAHLNLHINSLELGDSAVYFCASSQEFRGGNTIYFGEGSWLTVV.

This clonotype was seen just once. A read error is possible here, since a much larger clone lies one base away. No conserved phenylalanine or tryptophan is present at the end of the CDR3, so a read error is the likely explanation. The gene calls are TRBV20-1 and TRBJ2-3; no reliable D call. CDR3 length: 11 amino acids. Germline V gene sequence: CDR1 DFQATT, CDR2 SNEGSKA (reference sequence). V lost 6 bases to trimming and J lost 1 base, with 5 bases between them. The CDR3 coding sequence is TGCAGTGCAGGCCGCACAGATACGCAGTATCTT. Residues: CSAGRTDTQYL.

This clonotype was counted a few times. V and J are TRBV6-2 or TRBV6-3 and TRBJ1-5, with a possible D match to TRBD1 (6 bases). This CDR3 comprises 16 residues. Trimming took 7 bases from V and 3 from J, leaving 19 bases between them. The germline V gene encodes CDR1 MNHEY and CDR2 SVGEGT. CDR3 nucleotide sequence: TGTGCCAGCATCCCCAGCACTCCAGGGGTCAATCAGCCCCAGCATTTT. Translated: CASIPSTPGVNQPQHF.

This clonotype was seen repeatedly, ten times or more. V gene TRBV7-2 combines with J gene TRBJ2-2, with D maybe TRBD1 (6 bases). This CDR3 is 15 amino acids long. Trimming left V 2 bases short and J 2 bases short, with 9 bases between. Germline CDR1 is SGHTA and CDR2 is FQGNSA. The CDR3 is CASSLRTANTGELFF. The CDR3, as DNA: TGTGCCAGCAGCTTACGGACAGCAAACACCGGGGAGCTGTTTTTT.